These 15 T cell receptor beta chains share one sample of origin, sequenced in a study of cytomegalovirus exposure and HLA in healthy donors. With 60 Vbeta and 13 Jbeta primers, the PCR was carried out. Profiled with immunoSEQ multiplex PCR; TCRdb holds only in-frame clones, not every one. The table lists about 100,000 clones. Sequencing used PBMCs. The source of these receptors is a man aged 50-59 years in good health and CMV-seronegative.

The CDR3: CASRRGRTSGTYNEQFF. The CDR3 bases are TGTGCCAGCAGGAGGGGGAGGACTAGCGGAACCTACAATGAGCAGTTCTTC. The chain carries TRBV2 and TRBJ2-1; 10 nucleotides match TRBD2. Germline V gene data show CDR1 as SNHLY and CDR2 as FYNNEI. Losses at the gene ends were 6 bases for V and 2 bases for J; bases not matched to a gene: 10. The CDR3 is 17 amino acids.

The chain joins TRBV5-6 to TRBJ1-4, with a weak D call TRBD1 (5 bases). Trimming took 4 bases from V and 0 from J, leaving 13 bases between them. The CDR3 totals 16 residues. CDR1 SGHDT and CDR2 YYEEEE come from the germline V gene. The CDR3 DNA follows: TGTGCCAGCAGCAACCGGACATTTGCAACTAATGAAAAACTGTTTTTT. It yields the protein CASSNRTFATNEKLFF. The variable domain in full, completed from reference TRBV5-6 and TRBJ1-4, reads DAGVTQSPTHLIKTRGQQVTLRCSPKSGHDTVSWYQQALGQGPQFIFQYYEEEERQRGNFPDRFSGHQFPNYSSELNVNALLLGDSALYLCASSNRTFATNEKLFFGSGTQLSVL.

This chain connects TRBV7-2 to TRBJ1-5, with D possibly TRBD1 on 5 matching bases. Germline loops: CDR1 SGHTA, CDR2 FQGNSA. The CDR3 extends over 14 amino acids. Trimming shortened V by 7 bases and J by 0 bases, and 10 bases separated the two germline ends. Written as DNA, the CDR3 is TGTGCCAGCACGCCAGGGAATAGCAATCAGCCCCAGCATTTT. The encoded protein is CASTPGNSNQPQHF.

The genes are TRBV4-3 and TRBJ1-6, with 8 bases identical to TRBD1. CDR1 is LGHNA and CDR2 is YSLEER in the germline V gene. This CDR3 is built from 20 residues. V dropped 3 bases and J dropped 2; count of bases not matched to a gene: 15. The CDR3 reads CASSQVVLTGVFTYNSPLHF. The CDR3 DNA reads TGCGCCAGCAGCCAGGTTGTCCTGACAGGGGTCTTCACCTATAATTCACCCCTCCACTTT.

The chain employs TRBV29-1 and TRBJ1-3; D remains unclear. Looked up from germline, CDR1 is SQVTM and CDR2 is ANQGSEA. The CDR3 is made up of 12 amino acids. Deletions cut 0 bases from V and 8 bases from J, with 8 bases between. The CDR3 DNA is TGCAGCGTTGAAGATCGGGAAGACACCATATATTTT. It codes for CSVEDREDTIYF.

The rearrangement joins TRBV30 to TRBJ2-1; D call uncertain. V was pared by 0 bases and J by 0 bases, with 12 bases between. CDR1 is GTSNPN and CDR2 is SVGIG in the germline V gene (reference sequence). The CDR3 has 16 residues. CDR3 sequence reads: CAWSVGVSNSYNEQFF. Written as DNA, the CDR3 is TGTGCCTGGAGTGTTGGAGTCTCTAACTCCTACAATGAGCAGTTCTTC. Together with reference TRBV30 and TRBJ2-1, the CDR3 gives the full variable domain: SQTIHQWPATLVQPVGSPLSLECTVEGTSNPNLYWYRQAAGRGLQLLFYSVGIGQISSEVPQNLSASRPQDRQFILSSKKLLLSDSGFYLCAWSVGVSNSYNEQFFGPGTRLTVL.

The rearrangement uses TRBV19 and TRBJ1-3, with TRBD1 as a possible D gene (6 bases). CDR3 length equals 15 residues. Germline V gives CDR1 LNHDA, CDR2 SQIVND (reference sequence). V lost 6 bases and J 0 bases, leaving 12 bases between the germline ends. CDR3 DNA sequence: TGTGCCAGTAGCCTCCCGGGACACTCTGGAAACACCATATATTTT. It is translated as CASSLPGHSGNTIYF.

The rearrangement joins TRBV9 to TRBJ2-1; the match to TRBD2 covers 10 bases. V was pared by 2 bases and J by 3 bases, with 2 bases of the junction left unmatched. CDR1 and CDR2 from the germline V gene are SGDLS and YYNGEE. The CDR3 consists of 15 residues. Here the CDR3 reads CASSVTSGNYNEQFF. The CDR3 DNA is TGTGCCAGCAGCGTCACTAGCGGGAACTACAATGAGCAGTTCTTC.

The rearrangement links TRBV9 to TRBJ1-1; D not resolved. The V end was cut by 2 bases, the J end by 4 bases, with 9 bases between. CDR3 size: 13 residues. Per germline, CDR1 SGDLS and CDR2 YYNGEE. The CDR3 DNA follows: TGTGCCAGCAGCGTCGCCGGGAGCACTGAAGCTTTCTTT. This codes for CASSVAGSTEAFF.

The chain links TRBV19 to TRBJ2-5, with 9 bases identical to TRBD1. Germline CDR1 LNHDA, CDR2 SQIVND (reference sequence). The CDR3 spans 13 residues. The J segment lost 3 bases and the V segment lost 4 bases, leaving 0 bases of the junction unmatched. This CDR3 is CASSRTGEETQYF. The CDR3 DNA sequence: TGTGCCAGTAGTAGGACAGGGGAAGAGACCCAGTACTTC.

The rearrangement uses TRBV7-9 and TRBJ1-1; 9 nucleotides align to TRBD1. Losses at the gene ends were 5 bases for V and 6 bases for J; bases not matched to a gene: 7. Germline lookup yields CDR1 SEHNR and CDR2 FQNEAQ (reference sequence). The CDR3 is 14 amino acids. Here the CDR3 DNA reads TGTGCCAGCAGCCGACCGGGACAGGGAGCTGAAGCTTTCTTT. Amino acid sequence: CASSRPGQGAEAFF.

This rearrangement joins TRBV6-5 to TRBJ1-4; no clear D. V shed 0 bases and J shed 7 bases, with 9 bases lying between them. The CDR3 consists of 14 residues. The germline V gene encodes CDR1 MNHEY and CDR2 SVGAGI. In DNA form, the CDR3 reads TGTGCCAGCAGTTACTCGGCCCGCGGTGAAAAACTGTTTTTT. The encoded protein is CASSYSARGEKLFF.

The chain has TRBV13 and TRBJ1-3, with D unclear. The CDR3 is 18 amino acids. V shed 0 bases and J shed 7 bases, with 22 bases lying between them. Germline V gives CDR1 PRHDT, CDR2 FYEKMQ (reference sequence). The CDR3 loop reads CASSLGLARENLYNTIYF. The CDR3 nucleotides are TGTGCCAGCAGCTTAGGCCTAGCGCGGGAAAACCTTTATAACACCATATATTTT. The variable domain in full, completed from reference TRBV13 and TRBJ1-3, reads AAGVIQSPRHLIKEKRETATLKCYPIPRHDTVYWYQQGPGQDPQFLISFYEKMQSDKGSIPDRFSAQQFSDYHSELNMSSLELGDSALYFCASSLGLARENLYNTIYFGEGSWLTVV.

The chain recombines TRBV4-3 with TRBJ2-1; 9 bases agree with TRBD2. The CDR3 is 16 residues long. V was clipped by 1 base and J by 2 bases; unmatched bases: 3. Germline values: CDR1 LGHNA, CDR2 YSLEER. CDR3 in DNA: TGCGCCAGCAGCCAAGGGGCGGGGGGGCCCTACAATGAGCAGTTCTTC. Translating gives CASSQGAGGPYNEQFF.

The gene calls are TRBV6-6 and TRBJ2-1; no firm D call. The CDR3 has 15 residues. Germline lookup yields CDR1 MNHNY and CDR2 SVGAGI (reference sequence). V lost 3 bases and J 0 bases, leaving 9 bases between the germline ends. This chain's CDR3 is CASSYSSSSYNEQFF. DNA for the CDR3: TGTGCCAGCAGTTATTCCTCGAGCTCCTACAATGAGCAGTTCTTC.